The present T cell receptor (beta chain) was sequenced within a study of CD8 T cells in ankylosing spondylitis. Findings and limits, study-wide: Some of the motif variants had earlier been found in reactive arthritis patients' fluid and blood. Disease-linked clones reportedly concentrated significantly in matched ankylosing spondylitis synovial fluid.

In regard to this clonotype: The antigen remains unidentified.

Per germline, CDR1 MDHEN and CDR2 SYDVKM. The junction had 18 bases not matched to a gene; V was cut back by 6 bases and J by 4 bases. CDR3 length: 17 amino acids. Using quantitative 5'-RACE with molecular barcodes, the authors made TCR beta libraries. TCRdb independently ran MiXCR on the 5' RACE reads; one entry per CDR3 protein. The table has roughly 230,000 distinct CDR3 sequences, more than 15% seen once. The receptor was isolated from a male donor with ankylosing spondylitis or in good health (not recorded which). V and J are TRBV28 and TRBJ2-7, with 7 bases identical to TRBD2. Sequencing was performed on blood, either unsorted or a sorted T cell fraction (not recorded which). The CDR3 DNA reads as TGTGCCAGCAGCACTCACGAACTAGCGACCCGGATTTACGAGCAGTACTTC. It specifies CASSTHELATRIYEQYF.